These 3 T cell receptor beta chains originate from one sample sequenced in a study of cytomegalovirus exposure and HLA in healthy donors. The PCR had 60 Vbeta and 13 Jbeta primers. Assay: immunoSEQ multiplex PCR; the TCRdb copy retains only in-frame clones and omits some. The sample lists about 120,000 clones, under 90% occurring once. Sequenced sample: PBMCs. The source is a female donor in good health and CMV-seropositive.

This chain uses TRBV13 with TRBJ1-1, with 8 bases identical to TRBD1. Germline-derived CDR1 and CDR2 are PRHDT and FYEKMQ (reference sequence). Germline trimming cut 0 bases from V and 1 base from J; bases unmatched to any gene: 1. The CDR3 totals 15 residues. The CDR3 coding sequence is TGTGCCAGCAGCTTAGGAGGACAGGGGAACACTGAAGCTTTCTTT. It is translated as CASSLGGQGNTEAFF. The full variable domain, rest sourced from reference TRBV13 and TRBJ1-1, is AAGVIQSPRHLIKEKRETATLKCYPIPRHDTVYWYQQGPGQDPQFLISFYEKMQSDKGSIPDRFSAQQFSDYHSELNMSSLELGDSALYFCASSLGGQGNTEAFFGQGTRLTVV.

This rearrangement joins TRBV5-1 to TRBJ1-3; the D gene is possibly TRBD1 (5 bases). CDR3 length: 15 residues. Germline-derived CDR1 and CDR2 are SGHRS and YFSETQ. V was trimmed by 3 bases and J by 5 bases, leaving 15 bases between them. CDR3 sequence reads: CASSSGVSGRNTIYF. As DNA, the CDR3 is TGCGCCAGCAGCTCGGGGGTCAGCGGACGAAACACCATATATTTT.

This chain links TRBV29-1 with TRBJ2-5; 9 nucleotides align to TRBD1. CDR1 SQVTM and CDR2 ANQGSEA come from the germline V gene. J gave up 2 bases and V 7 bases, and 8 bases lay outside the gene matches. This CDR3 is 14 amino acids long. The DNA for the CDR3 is TGCAGCGCGCTACAGGGGGCGAGGCAAGAGACCCAGTACTTC. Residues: CSALQGARQETQYF.